A selection of T cell receptor beta chains follows, all from one sample in a study of blood T cell repertoires in COVID-19. Only in-frame clones appear in the TCRdb table, and some are missing; sequencing was by immunoSEQ multiplex PCR. The top ten clones hold roughly 4.3% of a sample with 250,000 or so clones, about 90% of them seen once. The sequenced sample consisted of PBMCs or T cells enriched from blood (not recorded which). These receptors were obtained from a woman aged 30 to 39 with acute COVID-19. Each CDR3 is given with its conserved first and last residue. D genes are given only for firm matches. Rows give clone size only sometimes, using once, few, many, or a class for an expanded clone.

V gene: TRBV28; D gene: TRBD2; J gene: TRBJ2-1; clone size: -; CDR3 DNA: TGTGCCAGCAGTTCCGGGACTAGCGGTCGAAATGAGCAGTTCTTC; CDR3 protein: CASSSGTSGRNEQFF
V gene: TRBV28; D gene: TRBD2; J gene: TRBJ2-7; clone size: once; CDR3 DNA: TGTGCCAGCAGTCAAGGGACTAGCGGAGGCGAGCAGTACTTC; CDR3 protein: CASSQGTSGGEQYF
V gene: TRBV15; D gene: -; J gene: TRBJ2-1; clone size: -; CDR3 DNA: TGTGCCACCAGCAGAGATCTGAGCCAGGGGAATGAGCAGTTCTTC; CDR3 protein: CATSRDLSQGNEQFF
V gene: TRBV28; D gene: TRBD2; J gene: TRBJ2-5; clone size: -; CDR3 DNA: TGTGCCAGCAGTTTAGAGGGAGGGTTTTACCAAGAGACCCAGTACTTC; CDR3 protein: CASSLEGGFYQETQYF
V gene: TRBV7-8; D gene: TRBD1; J gene: TRBJ2-5; clone size: -; CDR3 DNA: TGTGCCAGCAACCCGGGACAGCCTAAAGAGACCCAGTACTTC; CDR3 protein: CASNPGQPKETQYF
V gene: TRBV4-1; D gene: TRBD2; J gene: TRBJ2-1; clone size: -; CDR3 DNA: TGCGCCAGCAGCCGGACTAGCGGGAGGTTCCATGAGCAGTTCTTC; CDR3 protein: CASSRTSGRFHEQFF
V gene: TRBV20-1; D gene: -; J gene: TRBJ1-2; clone size: -; CDR3 DNA: TGCAGTGCTAGTCCCTACCCGGACAGTTACGATGGCTACACCTTC; CDR3 protein: CSASPYPDSYDGYTF
V gene: TRBV11-2; D gene: -; J gene: TRBJ1-1; clone size: -; CDR3 DNA: TGTGCCAGCAGCTTAGACCCCCAGAACACTGAAGCTTTCTTT; CDR3 protein: CASSLDPQNTEAFF
V gene: TRBV19; D gene: TRBD2; J gene: TRBJ2-5; clone size: -; CDR3 DNA: TGTGCCACCAGCAGCACGGGGGGGGGAGAGACCCAGTACTTC; CDR3 protein: CATSSTGGGETQYF
V gene: TRBV7-9; D gene: -; J gene: TRBJ2-3; clone size: -; CDR3 DNA: TGTGCCAGCAGCTTTGGGCAGAGCACAGATACGCAGTATTTT; CDR3 protein: CASSFGQSTDTQYF
V gene: TRBV27; D gene: -; J gene: TRBJ1-4; clone size: -; CDR3 DNA: TGTGCCAGCAGGGCAGCACTAAATGAAAAACTGTTTTTT; CDR3 protein: CASRAALNEKLFF
V gene: TRBV28; D gene: TRBD1; J gene: TRBJ2-7; clone size: -; CDR3 DNA: TGTGCCAGCAGTTTATCCGGACAGGCTTACTTAGGGTACGAGCAGTACTTC; CDR3 protein: CASSLSGQAYLGYEQYF
V gene: TRBV28; D gene: TRBD1; J gene: TRBJ1-1; clone size: once; CDR3 DNA: TGTGCCAGCAGTTTGGGACAGGGTGGCACTGAAGCTTTCTTT; CDR3 protein: CASSLGQGGTEAFF
V gene: TRBV7-9; D gene: TRBD1; J gene: TRBJ2-7; clone size: -; CDR3 DNA: TGTGCCAGCAGCTTAACCGGACAGGGTATGTACGAGCAGTACTTC; CDR3 protein: CASSLTGQGMYEQYF
V gene: TRBV18; D gene: TRBD2; J gene: TRBJ2-3; clone size: -; CDR3 DNA: TGTGCCAGCTCACGGGTGGCTAGCGGGAGAGCTAGCACAGATACGCAGTATTTT; CDR3 protein: CASSRVASGRASTDTQYF